This is a list of T cell receptor beta chains from one sample in a study of blood T cells in healthy people across ages. TCRdb redid the calling of the 5' RACE reads with MiXCR, one entry per CDR3 protein. This sample has some 560,000 distinct CDR3 sequences, with roughly a quarter found just once. The sample was also reused in another study, on T cells of mothers and their children.

Sequencing was carried out using blood. The source of these receptors is a boy younger than 10 in good health. The CDR3 runs from the conserved cysteine through the conserved F or W. Each record gives: D gene, J gene, clone size, V gene, CDR3 DNA, CDR3 protein. A D gene is named only where the DNA matches it firmly. The size entry is marked missing in some rows and otherwise reads once, few, many or a size class.

>TRBD2|TRBJ2-1|few|TRBV7-3
TGTGCCAGCAGCAGCAGCGGGGACGGATACAATGAGCAGTTCTTC
CASSSSGDGYNEQFF
>TRBD1|TRBJ2-7|few|TRBV4-1
TGCGCCAGCAGCCCGGGACAGGGGTACGACGAGCAGTACTTC
CASSPGQGYDEQYF
>TRBD2|TRBJ2-2|few|TRBV29-1
TGCAGCGTCGGGACTAGCGCCCTGACTGCGGAGCTGTTTTTT
CSVGTSALTAELFF
>TRBD2|TRBJ2-1|.|TRBV12-3/TRBV12-4
TGTGCCAGCAGTTTGTTTCTAGCGGGATTCGATGAGCAGTTCTTC
CASSLFLAGFDEQFF
>.|TRBJ1-3|.|TRBV7-6
TGTGCCAGCAGCTTCGACCCCCAGGGAAACACCATATATTTT
CASSFDPQGNTIYF
>.|TRBJ2-3|.|TRBV5-6
TGTGCCAGCAGCTTAAGGGGGGGCGCCGTCACAGATACGCAGTATTTT
CASSLRGGAVTDTQYF
>.|TRBJ1-2|.|TRBV10-3
TGTGCCATCAGTGATTCGTGGGGGGGCGCCCAGGGCTACACCTTC
CAISDSWGGAQGYTF
>.|TRBJ2-1|many|TRBV12-3/TRBV12-4
TGTGCCAGCAAGAGGGGATCGCCCTACAATGAGCAGTTCTTC
CASKRGSPYNEQFF
>.|TRBJ2-3|.|TRBV20-1
TGCAGTGCTCCTACGAGCACAGATACGCAGTATTTT
CSAPTSTDTQYF
>TRBD2|TRBJ2-3|.|TRBV6-1
TGTGCCAGCACTGAACGGCTAGCGGGAGTAGGTACCGGAGATACGCAGTATTTT
CASTERLAGVGTGDTQYF
>.|TRBJ2-7|few|TRBV7-9
TGTGCCAGCAGCCCACAGGATCTCTACGAGCAGTACTTC
CASSPQDLYEQYF
>TRBD1|TRBJ2-6|.|TRBV6-1
TGTGCCAGCAGTGATAGGGACAGAGAGGGCAACGTCCTGACTTTC
CASSDRDREGNVLTF
>.|TRBJ2-1|many|TRBV20-1
TGCAGTGCTAGTACGTACAATGAGCAGTTCTTC
CSASTYNEQFF
>TRBD1|TRBJ2-3|.|TRBV11-2
TGTGCCAGCAGCTCAACAGGGGGCTCCGGAGATACGCAGTATTTT
CASSSTGGSGDTQYF
>TRBD2|TRBJ2-5|.|TRBV4-1
TGCGCCAGCAGCCAGGGAGGGACTGGTCGTCAAGAGACCCAGTACTTC
CASSQGGTGRQETQYF
>.|TRBJ2-5|few|TRBV2
TGTGCCAGCTTTCGCGTAGGTCGGGCGTACCAAGAGACCCAGTACTTC
CASFRVGRAYQETQYF
>TRBD2|TRBJ2-7|few|TRBV5-5
TGTGCCAGCAGCTTGAGGGCTCTAGCGGTGTACTCCTACGAGCAGTACTTC
CASSLRALAVYSYEQYF
>TRBD2|TRBJ2-5|.|TRBV20-1
TGCAGTGCTCTGCCGATTGGTACTAGCGGGCAAGAGACCCAGTACTTC
CSALPIGTSGQETQYF
>TRBD2|TRBJ2-2|.|TRBV27
TGTGCCAGCGCAGGACTAGCGGGTTCCAGGCGGCACGGGGAGCTGTTTTTT
CASAGLAGSRRHGELFF
>TRBD1|TRBJ2-1|.|TRBV27
TGTGCCAGCAGCTCGACAGGGGCTAATGAGCAGTTCTTC
CASSSTGANEQFF
>TRBD2|TRBJ2-4|many|TRBV20-1
TGCAGTGCTAGGACGGGACTAGCGGAAAACATTCAGTACTTC
CSARTGLAENIQYF
>.|TRBJ1-3|.|TRBV6-5
TGTGCCAGCAGTTACGACAGGACGAGCTCTGGAAACACCATATATTTT
CASSYDRTSSGNTIYF
>TRBD1|TRBJ2-2|.|TRBV14
TGTGCCAGCAGTCGGCAAGACCCAGGGGGCACCGGGGAGCTGTTTTTT
CASSRQDPGGTGELFF
>TRBD1|TRBJ1-1|few|TRBV3-1
TGTGCCAGCAGTGTGGGACAGGTGAACACTGAAGCTTTCTTT
CASSVGQVNTEAFF
>TRBD1|TRBJ2-2|few|TRBV5-5
TGTGCCAGCAGCTTGGCCGGGACAGTCTTTACGAACACCGGGGAGCTGTTTTTT
CASSLAGTVFTNTGELFF